The present T cell receptor (beta chain) was sequenced within a study of T cell changes during pregnancy in multiple sclerosis (dated by TCRdb to about 2019). Background for the entire study: The study looked at changes in the T cell repertoire across pregnancy in women with multiple sclerosis.

This clone was recorded once. Its specific antigen is unknown. Per-base quality was not reported, and no clone a single base away is much larger than it. The library was prepared using the immunoSEQ multiplex PCR assay. Imported from immuneACCESS, the table was reduced by TCRdb to in-frame sequences with V and J called. These copies leave out some clones; in studies compared against another copy, an unresolved V gene accounts for under half, and the cause of the remainder is not known. For this sample there are under 60,000 clones; roughly 92% appear just once. Approximately 0.39% of the sample belongs to the ten largest clones. Ends trimmed: V by 9 bases, J by 2 bases; bases unmatched to a gene: 6. From the cysteine through the phenylalanine, the CDR3 covers 15 amino acids. The read is trimmed to its CDR3 DNA, 45 bases read in frame from base 1. CDR1 and CDR2 were assigned from the germline V gene (reference sequence) as MNHEY and SMNVEV.

The receptor was derived from a female donor in good health, enrolled as a control in a pregnancy study. The chain joins TRBV27 to TRBJ2-3, with 12 bases in between that match TRBD2. The source material was CD4+ T cells from peripheral blood mononuclear cells, sampled in the second trimester of pregnancy. The CDR3: CASRLAGAVTDTQYF. The DNA sequence follows: TGTGCCAGTCGACTAGCGGGGGCCGTCACAGATACGCAGTATTTT.